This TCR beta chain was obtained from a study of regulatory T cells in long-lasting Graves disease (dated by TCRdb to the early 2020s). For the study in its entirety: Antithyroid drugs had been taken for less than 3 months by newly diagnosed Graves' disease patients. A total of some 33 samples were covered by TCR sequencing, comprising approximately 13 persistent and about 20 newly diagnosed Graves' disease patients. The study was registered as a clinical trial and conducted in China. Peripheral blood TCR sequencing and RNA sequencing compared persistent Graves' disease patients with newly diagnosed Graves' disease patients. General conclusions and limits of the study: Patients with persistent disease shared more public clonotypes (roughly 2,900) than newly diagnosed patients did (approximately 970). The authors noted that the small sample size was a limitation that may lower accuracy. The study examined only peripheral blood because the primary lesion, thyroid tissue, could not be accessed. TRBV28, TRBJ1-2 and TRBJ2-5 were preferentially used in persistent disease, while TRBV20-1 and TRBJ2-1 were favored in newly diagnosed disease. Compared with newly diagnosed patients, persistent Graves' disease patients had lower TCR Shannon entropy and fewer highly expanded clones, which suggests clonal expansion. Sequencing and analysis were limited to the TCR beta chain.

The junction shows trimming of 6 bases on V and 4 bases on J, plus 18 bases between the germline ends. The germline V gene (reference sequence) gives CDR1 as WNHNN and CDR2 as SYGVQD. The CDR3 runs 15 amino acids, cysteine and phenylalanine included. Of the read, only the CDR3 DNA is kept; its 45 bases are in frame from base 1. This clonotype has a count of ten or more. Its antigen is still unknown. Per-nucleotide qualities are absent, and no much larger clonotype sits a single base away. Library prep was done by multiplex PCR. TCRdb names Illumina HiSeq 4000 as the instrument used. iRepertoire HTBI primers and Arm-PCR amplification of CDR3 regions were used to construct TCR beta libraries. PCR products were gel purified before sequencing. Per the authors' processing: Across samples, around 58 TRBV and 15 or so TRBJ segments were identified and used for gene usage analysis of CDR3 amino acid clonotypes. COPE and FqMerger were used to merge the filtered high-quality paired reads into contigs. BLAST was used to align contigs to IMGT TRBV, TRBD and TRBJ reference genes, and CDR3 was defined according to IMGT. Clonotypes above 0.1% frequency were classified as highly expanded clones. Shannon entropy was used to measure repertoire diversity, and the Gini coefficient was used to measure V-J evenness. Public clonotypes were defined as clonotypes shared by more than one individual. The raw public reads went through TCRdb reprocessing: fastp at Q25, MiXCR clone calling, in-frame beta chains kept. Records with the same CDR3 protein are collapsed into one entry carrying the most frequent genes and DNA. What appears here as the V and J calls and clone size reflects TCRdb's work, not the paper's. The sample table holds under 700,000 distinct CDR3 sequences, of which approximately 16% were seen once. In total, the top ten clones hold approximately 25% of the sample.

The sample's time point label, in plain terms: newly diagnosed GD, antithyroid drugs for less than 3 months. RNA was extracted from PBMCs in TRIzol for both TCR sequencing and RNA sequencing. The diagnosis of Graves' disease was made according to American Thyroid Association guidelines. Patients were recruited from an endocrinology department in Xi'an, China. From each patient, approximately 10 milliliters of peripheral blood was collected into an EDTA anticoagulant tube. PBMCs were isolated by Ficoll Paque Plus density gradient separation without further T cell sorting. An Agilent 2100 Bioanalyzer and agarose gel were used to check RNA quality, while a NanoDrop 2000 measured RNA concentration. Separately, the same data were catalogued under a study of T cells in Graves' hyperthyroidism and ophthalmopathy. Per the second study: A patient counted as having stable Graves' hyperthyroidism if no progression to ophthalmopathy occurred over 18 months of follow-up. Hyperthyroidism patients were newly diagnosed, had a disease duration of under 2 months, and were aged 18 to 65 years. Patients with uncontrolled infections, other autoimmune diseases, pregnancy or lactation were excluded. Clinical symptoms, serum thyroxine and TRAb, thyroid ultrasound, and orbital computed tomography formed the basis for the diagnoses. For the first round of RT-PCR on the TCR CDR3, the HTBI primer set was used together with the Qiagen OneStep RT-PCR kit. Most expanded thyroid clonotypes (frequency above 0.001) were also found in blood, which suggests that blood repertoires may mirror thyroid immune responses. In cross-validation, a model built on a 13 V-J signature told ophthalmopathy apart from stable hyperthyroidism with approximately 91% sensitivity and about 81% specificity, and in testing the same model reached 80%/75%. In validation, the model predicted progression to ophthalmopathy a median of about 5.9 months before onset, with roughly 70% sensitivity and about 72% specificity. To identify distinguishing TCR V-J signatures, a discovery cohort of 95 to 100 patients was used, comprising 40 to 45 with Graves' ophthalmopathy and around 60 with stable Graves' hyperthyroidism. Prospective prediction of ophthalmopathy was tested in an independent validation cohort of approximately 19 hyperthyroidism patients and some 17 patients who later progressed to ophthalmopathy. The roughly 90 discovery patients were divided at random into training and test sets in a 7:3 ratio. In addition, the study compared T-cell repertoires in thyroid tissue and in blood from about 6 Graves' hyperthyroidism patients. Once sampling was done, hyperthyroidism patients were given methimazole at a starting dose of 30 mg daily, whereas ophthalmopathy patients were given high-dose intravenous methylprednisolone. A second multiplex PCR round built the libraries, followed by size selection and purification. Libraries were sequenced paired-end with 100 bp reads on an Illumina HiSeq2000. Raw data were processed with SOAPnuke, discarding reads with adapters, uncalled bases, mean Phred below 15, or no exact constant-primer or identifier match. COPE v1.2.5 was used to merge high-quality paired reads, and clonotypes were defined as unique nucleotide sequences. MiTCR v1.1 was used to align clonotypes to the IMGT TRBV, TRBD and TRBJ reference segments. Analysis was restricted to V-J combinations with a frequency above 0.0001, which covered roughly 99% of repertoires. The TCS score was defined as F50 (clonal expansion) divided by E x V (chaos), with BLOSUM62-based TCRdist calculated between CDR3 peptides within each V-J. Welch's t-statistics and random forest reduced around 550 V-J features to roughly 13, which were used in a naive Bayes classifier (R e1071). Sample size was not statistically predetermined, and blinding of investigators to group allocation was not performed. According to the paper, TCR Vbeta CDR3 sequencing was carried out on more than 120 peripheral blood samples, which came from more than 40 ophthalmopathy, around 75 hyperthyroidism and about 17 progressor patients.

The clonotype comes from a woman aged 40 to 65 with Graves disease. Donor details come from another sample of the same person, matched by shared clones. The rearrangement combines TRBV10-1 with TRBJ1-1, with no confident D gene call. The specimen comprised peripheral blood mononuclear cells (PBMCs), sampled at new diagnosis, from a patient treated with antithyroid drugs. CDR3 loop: CASSGRRGWGTEAFF. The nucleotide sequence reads TGCGCCAGCAGCGGGCGACGGGGATGGGGCACTGAAGCTTTCTTT.